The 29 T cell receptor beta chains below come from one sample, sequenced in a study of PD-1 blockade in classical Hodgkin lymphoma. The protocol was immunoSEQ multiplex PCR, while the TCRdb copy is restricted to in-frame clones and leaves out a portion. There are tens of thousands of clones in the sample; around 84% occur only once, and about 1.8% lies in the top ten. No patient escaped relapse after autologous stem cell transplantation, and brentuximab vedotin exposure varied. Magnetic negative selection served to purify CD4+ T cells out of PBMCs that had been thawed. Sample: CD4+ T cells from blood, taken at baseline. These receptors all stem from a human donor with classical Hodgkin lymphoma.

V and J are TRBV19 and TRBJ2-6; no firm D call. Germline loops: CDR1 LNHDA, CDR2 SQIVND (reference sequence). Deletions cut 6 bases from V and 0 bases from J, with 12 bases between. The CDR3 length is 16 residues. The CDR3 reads CASSPWFGSGANVLTF. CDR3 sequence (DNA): TGTGCCAGTAGCCCTTGGTTCGGCTCTGGGGCCAACGTCCTGACTTTC. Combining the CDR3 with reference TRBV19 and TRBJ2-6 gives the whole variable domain DGGITQSPKYLFRKEGQNVTLSCEQNLNHDAMYWYRQDPGQGLRLIYYSQIVNDFQKGDIAEGYSVSREKKESFPLTVTSAQKNPTAFYLCASSPWFGSGANVLTFGAGSRLTVL.

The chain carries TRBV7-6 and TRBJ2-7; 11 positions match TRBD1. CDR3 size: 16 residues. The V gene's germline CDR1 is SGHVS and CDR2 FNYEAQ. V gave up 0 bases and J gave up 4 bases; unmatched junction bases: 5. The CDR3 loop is CASSLAGGTGGYEQYF. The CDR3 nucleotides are TGTGCCAGCAGCTTAGCGGGCGGGACAGGGGGATACGAGCAGTACTTC.

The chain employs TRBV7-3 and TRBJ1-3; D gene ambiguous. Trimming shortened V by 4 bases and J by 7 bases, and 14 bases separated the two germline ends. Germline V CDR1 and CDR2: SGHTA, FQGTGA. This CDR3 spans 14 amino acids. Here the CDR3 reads CASSSGPGGNTIYF. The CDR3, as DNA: TGTGCCAGCAGCTCTGGACCGGGAGGGAACACCATATATTTT.

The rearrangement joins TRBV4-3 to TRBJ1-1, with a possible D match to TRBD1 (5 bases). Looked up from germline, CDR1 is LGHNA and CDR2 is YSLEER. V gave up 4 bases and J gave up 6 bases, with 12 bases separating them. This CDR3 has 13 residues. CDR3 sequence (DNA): TGCGCCAGCAGCCGGATGAGGGGATCTGAAGCTTTCTTT. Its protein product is CASSRMRGSEAFF.

The chain's CDR3 is CASSLQETNTEAFF. The CDR3 DNA reads as TGTGCCAGCAGTTTACAGGAGACGAACACTGAAGCTTTCTTT. The genes are TRBV27 and TRBJ1-1; D remains ambiguous. CDR1 is MNHEY, CDR2 SMNVEV, per germline (reference sequence). The germline V and J ends were trimmed by 2 bases and 1 base, with 8 bases remaining between them. The CDR3 contains 14 residues.

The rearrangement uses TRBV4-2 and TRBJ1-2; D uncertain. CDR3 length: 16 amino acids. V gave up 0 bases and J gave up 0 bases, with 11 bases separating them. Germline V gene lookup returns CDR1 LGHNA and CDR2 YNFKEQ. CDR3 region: CASSQDRAESNYGYTF. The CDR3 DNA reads TGTGCCAGCAGCCAAGATAGGGCAGAATCTAACTATGGCTACACCTTC.

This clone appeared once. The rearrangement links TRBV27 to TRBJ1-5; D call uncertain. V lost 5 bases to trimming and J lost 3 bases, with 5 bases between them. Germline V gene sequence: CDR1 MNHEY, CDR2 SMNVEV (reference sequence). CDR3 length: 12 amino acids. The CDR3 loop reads CASSKVNQPQHF. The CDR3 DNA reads TGTGCCAGCAGTAAGGTCAATCAGCCCCAGCATTTT.

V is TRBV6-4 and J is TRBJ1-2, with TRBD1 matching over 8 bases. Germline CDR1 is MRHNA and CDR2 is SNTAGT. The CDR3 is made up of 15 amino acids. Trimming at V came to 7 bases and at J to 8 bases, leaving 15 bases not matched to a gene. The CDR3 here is CASTQQPGQGGGYTF. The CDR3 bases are TGTGCCAGCACCCAACAACCTGGACAGGGCGGAGGCTACACCTTC.

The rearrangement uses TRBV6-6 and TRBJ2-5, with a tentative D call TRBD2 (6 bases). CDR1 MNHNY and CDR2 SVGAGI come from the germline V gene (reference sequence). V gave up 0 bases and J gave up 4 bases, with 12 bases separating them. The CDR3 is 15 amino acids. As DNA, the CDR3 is TGTGCCAGCAGTTACTCGAGCCGGGGAGGAGAGACCCAGTACTTC. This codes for CASSYSSRGGETQYF.

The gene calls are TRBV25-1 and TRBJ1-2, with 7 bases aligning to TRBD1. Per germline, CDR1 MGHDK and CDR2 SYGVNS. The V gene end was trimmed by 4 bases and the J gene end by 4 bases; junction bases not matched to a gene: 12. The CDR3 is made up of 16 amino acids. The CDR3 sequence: CASSGPKNDRAYGYTF. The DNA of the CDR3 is TGTGCCAGCAGTGGGCCGAAGAACGACAGGGCCTATGGCTACACCTTC.

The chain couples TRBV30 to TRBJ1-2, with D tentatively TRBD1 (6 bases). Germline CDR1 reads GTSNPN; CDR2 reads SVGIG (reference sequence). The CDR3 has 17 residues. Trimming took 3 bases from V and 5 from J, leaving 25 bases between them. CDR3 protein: CAWRPGRGLFSRYGYTF. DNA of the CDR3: TGTGCCTGGAGGCCCGGCAGGGGCCTTTTCTCTCGTTATGGCTACACCTTC. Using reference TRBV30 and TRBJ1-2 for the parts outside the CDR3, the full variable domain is SQTIHQWPATLVQPVGSPLSLECTVEGTSNPNLYWYRQAAGRGLQLLFYSVGIGQISSEVPQNLSASRPQDRQFILSSKKLLLSDSGFYLCAWRPGRGLFSRYGYTFGSGTRLTVV.

The CDR3 DNA follows: TGTGCCAGCAGTCCCTCCCTGACTGGAAACACCATATATTTT. Residues: CASSPSLTGNTIYF. The V gene is TRBV27, the J gene TRBJ1-3, with D unclear. The ends were cut back, 5 bases at V and 2 bases at J, with 10 bases in the middle. Germline lookup yields CDR1 MNHEY and CDR2 SMNVEV (reference sequence). CDR3 length: 14 residues.

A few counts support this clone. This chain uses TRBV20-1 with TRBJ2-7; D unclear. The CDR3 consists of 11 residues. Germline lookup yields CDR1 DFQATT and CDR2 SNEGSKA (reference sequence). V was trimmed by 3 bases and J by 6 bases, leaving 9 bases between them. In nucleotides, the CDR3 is TGCAGTGCTAGGAACAATCGCGAGCAGTACTTC. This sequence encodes CSARNNREQYF.

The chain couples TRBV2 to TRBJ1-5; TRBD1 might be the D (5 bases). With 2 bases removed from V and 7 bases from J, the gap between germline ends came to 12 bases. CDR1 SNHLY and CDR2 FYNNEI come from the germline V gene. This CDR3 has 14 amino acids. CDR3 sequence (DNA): TGTGCCAGCAGTGAACGGCGAGGGGACCAGCCCCAGCATTTT. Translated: CASSERRGDQPQHF.

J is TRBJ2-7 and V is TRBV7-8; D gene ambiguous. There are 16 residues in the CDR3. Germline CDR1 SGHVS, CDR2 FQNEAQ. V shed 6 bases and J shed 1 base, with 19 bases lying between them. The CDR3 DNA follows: TGTGCCAGCAGACGAGGCCTGGACGGCCGTTCCTACGAGCAGTACTTC. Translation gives CASRRGLDGRSYEQYF.

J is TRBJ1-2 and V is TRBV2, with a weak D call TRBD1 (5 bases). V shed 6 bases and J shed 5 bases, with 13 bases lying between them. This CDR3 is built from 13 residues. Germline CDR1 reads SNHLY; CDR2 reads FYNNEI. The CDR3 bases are TGTGCCAGCAGAGCGGGACGGACATATGGCTACACCTTC. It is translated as CASRAGRTYGYTF. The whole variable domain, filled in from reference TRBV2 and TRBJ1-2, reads EPEVTQTPSHQVTQMGQEVILRCVPISNHLYFYWYRQILGQKVEFLVSFYNNEISEKSEIFDDQFSVERPDGSNFTLKIRSTKLEDSAMYFCASRAGRTYGYTFGSGTRLTVV.

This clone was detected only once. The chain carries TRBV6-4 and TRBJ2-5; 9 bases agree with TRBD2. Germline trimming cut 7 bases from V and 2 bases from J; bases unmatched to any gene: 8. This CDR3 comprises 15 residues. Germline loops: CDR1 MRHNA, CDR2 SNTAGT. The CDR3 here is CASTWRGGEQETQYF. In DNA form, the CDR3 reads TGTGCCAGCACTTGGCGGGGGGGTGAACAAGAGACCCAGTACTTC.

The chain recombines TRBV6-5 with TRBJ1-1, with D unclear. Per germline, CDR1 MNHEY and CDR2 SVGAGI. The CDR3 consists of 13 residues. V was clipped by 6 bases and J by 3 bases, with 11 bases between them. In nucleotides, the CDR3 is TGTGCCAGCAGCCACCCTAGGGACACTGAAGCTTTCTTT. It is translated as CASSHPRDTEAFF.

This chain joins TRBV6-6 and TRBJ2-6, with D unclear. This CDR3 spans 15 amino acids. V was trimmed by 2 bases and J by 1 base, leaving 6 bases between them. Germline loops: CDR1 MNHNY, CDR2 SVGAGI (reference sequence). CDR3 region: CASSYLQSGANVLTF. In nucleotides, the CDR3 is TGTGCCAGCAGTTACCTACAATCTGGGGCCAACGTCCTGACTTTC.

Here the CDR3 DNA reads TGTGCCAGCAGTTTGGACAGGAATACCTACGAGCAGTACTTC. Amino acid sequence: CASSLDRNTYEQYF. This chain links TRBV27 with TRBJ2-5, with 7 bases that match TRBD1. The closer fit of TRBJ2-7 to the DNA end suggests the J call may be wrong. The CDR3 length is 14 residues. The V gene's germline CDR1 is MNHEY and CDR2 SMNVEV (reference sequence).

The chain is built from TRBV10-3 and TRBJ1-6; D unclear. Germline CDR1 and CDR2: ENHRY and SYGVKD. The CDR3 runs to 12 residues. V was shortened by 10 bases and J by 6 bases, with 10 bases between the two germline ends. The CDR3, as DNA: TGTGCCACGGGAGCGGGTAATTCACCCCTCCACTTT. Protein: CATGAGNSPLHF.

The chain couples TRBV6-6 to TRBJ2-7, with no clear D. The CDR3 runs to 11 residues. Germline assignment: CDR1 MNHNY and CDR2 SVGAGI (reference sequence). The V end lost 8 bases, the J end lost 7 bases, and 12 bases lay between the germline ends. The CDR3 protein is CASAFYGEQYF. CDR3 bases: TGTGCCAGCGCCTTTTATGGGGAGCAGTACTTC.

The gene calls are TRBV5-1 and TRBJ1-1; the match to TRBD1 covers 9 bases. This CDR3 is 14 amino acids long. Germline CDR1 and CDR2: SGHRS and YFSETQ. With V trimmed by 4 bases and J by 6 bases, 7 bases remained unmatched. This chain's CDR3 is CASSPTRTGAEAFF. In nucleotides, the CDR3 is TGCGCCAGCAGCCCGACTAGGACAGGGGCTGAAGCTTTCTTT.

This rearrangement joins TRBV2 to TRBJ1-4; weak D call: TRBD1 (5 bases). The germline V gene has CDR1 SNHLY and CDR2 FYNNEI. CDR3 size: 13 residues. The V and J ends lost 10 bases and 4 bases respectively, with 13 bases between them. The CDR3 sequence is CATAGPLNEKLFF. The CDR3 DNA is TGTGCCACCGCGGGACCGCTTAATGAAAAACTGTTTTTT.

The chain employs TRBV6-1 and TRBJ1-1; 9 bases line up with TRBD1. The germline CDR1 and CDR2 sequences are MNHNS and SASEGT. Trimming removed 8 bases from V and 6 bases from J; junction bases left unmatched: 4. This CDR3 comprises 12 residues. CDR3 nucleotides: TGTGCCAGCGACAGGGGGAGGGCTGAAGCTTTCTTT. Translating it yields CASDRGRAEAFF.

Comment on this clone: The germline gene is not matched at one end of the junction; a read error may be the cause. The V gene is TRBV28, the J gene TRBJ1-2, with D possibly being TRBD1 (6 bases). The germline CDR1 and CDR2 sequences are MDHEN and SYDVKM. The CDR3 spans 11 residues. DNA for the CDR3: TGTGCCAGCAGTTCCTGGACAGAACTGGCCTTC. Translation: CASSSWTELAF.

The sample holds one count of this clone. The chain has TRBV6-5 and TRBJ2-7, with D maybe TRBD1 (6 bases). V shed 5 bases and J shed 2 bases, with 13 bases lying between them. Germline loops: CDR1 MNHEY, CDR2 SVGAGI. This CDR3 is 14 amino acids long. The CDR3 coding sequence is TGTGCCAGCAGTCAAACAGGGATTCCCTACGAGCAGTACTTC. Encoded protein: CASSQTGIPYEQYF.

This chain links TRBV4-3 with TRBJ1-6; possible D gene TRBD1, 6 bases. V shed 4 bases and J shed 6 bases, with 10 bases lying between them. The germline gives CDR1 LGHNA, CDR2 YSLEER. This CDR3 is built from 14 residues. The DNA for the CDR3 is TGCGCCAGCAGCCTGGACAGATCTAATTCACCCCTCCACTTT. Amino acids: CASSLDRSNSPLHF.

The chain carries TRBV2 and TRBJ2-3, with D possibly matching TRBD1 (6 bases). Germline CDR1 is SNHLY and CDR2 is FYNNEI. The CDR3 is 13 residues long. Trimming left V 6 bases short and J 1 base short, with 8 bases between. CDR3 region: CASRQGGTDTQYF. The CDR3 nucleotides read TGTGCCAGCAGACAGGGCGGCACAGATACGCAGTATTTT.